One and the same sample provided the 23 T cell receptor beta chains below, sequenced in a study of cytomegalovirus exposure and HLA in healthy donors. The table came from immunoSEQ multiplex PCR; TCRdb's copy has only in-frame clones and leaves some out. The sample holds about 150,000 clones, about 82% seen once. The sequencing sample was made of PBMCs. The receptor set was obtained from a human donor in good health.

In this sample, this clone turned up a few times. The genes are TRBV19 and TRBJ1-6; 11 bases are a match to TRBD1. The V gene's germline CDR1 is LNHDA and CDR2 SQIVND (reference sequence). This CDR3 contains 15 residues. J gave up 4 bases and V 6 bases, and 2 bases lay outside the gene matches. The chain's CDR3 is CASRGDRGYNSPLHF. In nucleotides, the CDR3 is TGTGCCAGTAGGGGGGACAGGGGGTATAATTCACCCCTCCACTTT. The full variable domain, in which reference TRBV19 and TRBJ1-6 provide the parts outside the CDR3, is DGGITQSPKYLFRKEGQNVTLSCEQNLNHDAMYWYRQDPGQGLRLIYYSQIVNDFQKGDIAEGYSVSREKKESFPLTVTSAQKNPTAFYLCASRGDRGYNSPLHFGNGTRLTVT.

The V gene is TRBV5-6, the J gene TRBJ2-1; maybe TRBD1 (5 bases). The CDR3 extends over 15 amino acids. Germline V gene sequence: CDR1 SGHDT, CDR2 YYEEEE. Trimming took off 1 base at V and 6 bases at J, with 14 bases between the two ends. CDR3: CASSLQQVMTNEQFF. For the CDR3, the DNA is TGTGCCAGCAGCTTGCAACAGGTAATGACCAATGAGCAGTTCTTC.

The rearrangement uses TRBV5-6 and TRBJ1-1; unclear D gene. Germline CDR1 reads SGHDT; CDR2 reads YYEEEE. This CDR3 is 14 amino acids long. V shed 1 base and J shed 3 bases, with 10 bases lying between them. CDR3 in DNA: TGTGCCAGCAGCTTGCGGGGTAGATACACTGAAGCTTTCTTT. It is translated as CASSLRGRYTEAFF.

The rearrangement links TRBV4-3 to TRBJ2-7, with 8 bases identical to TRBD1. V shed 2 bases, J shed 3 bases, and the junction held 15 bases outside the gene matches. The germline V gene encodes CDR1 LGHNA and CDR2 YSLEER. CDR3 size: 18 residues. The CDR3 DNA sequence: TGCGCCAGCAGCCAACTTTCCAACAGGGGGTTTCCCCGCTACGAGCAGTACTTC. It yields the protein CASSQLSNRGFPRYEQYF.

V and J are TRBV5-8 and TRBJ2-1; 7 bases match TRBD2. CDR1 and CDR2 (germline): SGHTS, YDEGEE. The CDR3 covers 15 residues. The V and J ends lost 4 bases and 10 bases, in that order; junction bases with no gene match: 14. CDR3: CASSPWGGSNREQFF. CDR3 nucleotides: TGTGCCAGCAGCCCTTGGGGGGGGTCCAATAGGGAGCAGTTCTTC.

The V and J genes are TRBV19 and TRBJ1-1, with D possibly TRBD1 on 5 matching bases. Germline assignment: CDR1 LNHDA and CDR2 SQIVND (reference sequence). Deletions cut 3 bases from V and 2 bases from J, with 13 bases between. The CDR3 is 15 residues long. This CDR3 is CASSMGGRENTEAFF. The CDR3 region has the DNA TGTGCCAGTAGTATGGGGGGACGGGAAAACACTGAAGCTTTCTTT.

As regards this clone: This likely comes from a read error, as the CDR3 has no conserved phenylalanine or tryptophan at its end. It is unclear where the CDR3 begins or ends on the DNA, so no DNA is shown, and the CDR3 is as TCRdb lists it. V gene TRBV28 combines with J gene TRBJ2-3; the D call TRBD1 from the table was never checked on the DNA. Ends included, the CDR3 has 12 residues. Per germline, CDR1 MDHEN and CDR2 SYDVKM. The CDR3 sequence: CASSPPLGRQDV.

In its sample, this clone was seen a few times. This chain links TRBV29-1 with TRBJ2-7; perhaps TRBD1 as D (5 bases). Germline V gene data show CDR1 as SQVTM and CDR2 as ANQGSEA. Trimming took 4 bases from V and 5 from J, leaving 12 bases between them. This CDR3 region has 12 residues. CDR3: CSVGLQGHEQYF. DNA for the CDR3: TGCAGCGTTGGCCTTCAGGGCCACGAGCAGTACTTC.

J is TRBJ2-5 and V is TRBV18; D perhaps matches TRBD1 (5 bases). CDR1 is KGHSH and CDR2 is LQKENI in the germline V gene. Deletions cut 3 bases from V and 2 bases from J, with 10 bases between. CDR3 size: 14 residues. CDR3 bases: TGTGCCAGCTCACCCCCGGCAGGGCAAGAGACCCAGTACTTC. Translating it yields CASSPPAGQETQYF. Looking up the rest from reference TRBV18 and TRBJ2-5 gives the full variable domain: NAGVMQNPRHLVRRRGQEARLRCSPMKGHSHVYWYRQLPEEGLKFMVYLQKENIIDESGMPKERFSAEFPKEGPSILRIQQVVRGDSAAYFCASSPPAGQETQYFGPGTRLLVL.

In this sample, this clone turned up a few times. The chain joins TRBV18 to TRBJ2-3; TRBD2 aligns across 8 bases. This CDR3 comprises 15 residues. The V gene's germline CDR1 is KGHSH and CDR2 LQKENI. V dropped 2 bases and J dropped 6; count of bases not matched to a gene: 7. The CDR3 DNA sequence: TGTGCCAGCTCACCAAGAGCGGGGGCGATCGATACGCAGTATTTT. Its translation: CASSPRAGAIDTQYF.

The rearrangement joins TRBV5-4 to TRBJ2-1, with 10 bases identical to TRBD2. Germline CDR1 reads SGHNT; CDR2 reads YYREEE (reference sequence). The junction had 12 bases not matched to a gene; V was cut back by 6 bases and J by 9 bases. The CDR3 is 15 amino acids. CDR3 sequence (DNA): TGTGCCAGCACTACCGGGGCTAGCGGGAGTGGTGAGCAGTTCTTC. Protein product: CASTTGASGSGEQFF.

The chain couples TRBV7-6 to TRBJ2-1, with 7 positions matching TRBD2. V was pared by 5 bases and J by 1 base, with 8 bases of the junction left unmatched. This CDR3 has 16 residues. Germline CDR1 SGHVS, CDR2 FNYEAQ. CDR3 residues: CASSPKAGNSYNEQFF. The CDR3 bases are TGTGCCAGCAGCCCAAAAGCGGGGAATTCCTACAATGAGCAGTTCTTC.

The chain couples TRBV5-1 to TRBJ2-2, with D unresolved. CDR3 length: 13 residues. Germline V CDR1 and CDR2: SGHRS, YFSETQ. V lost 7 bases, J lost 8 bases, and 15 bases lay in between. CDR3 nucleotides: TGCGCCAGCCGATCTGCGACTTCGGGGGAGCTGTTTTTT. Amino acid sequence: CASRSATSGELFF.

The chain couples TRBV5-1 to TRBJ2-1, with 9 bases identical to TRBD1. CDR3 length equals 16 residues. J was trimmed by 7 bases and V by 4 bases; bases with no gene match: 12. Germline V CDR1 and CDR2: SGHRS, YFSETQ. The CDR3 DNA reads as TGCGCCAGCAGCCTACTGACCGGACAGGGGTCGAATGAGCAGTTCTTC. As protein: CASSLLTGQGSNEQFF.

CDR3 in DNA: TGTGCCTGGAGTCCGGCCTCGGGTACGCAGTATTTT. The encoded protein is CAWSPASGTQYF. J is TRBJ2-3 and V is TRBV30; no clear D gene. Germline CDR1 reads GTSNPN; CDR2 reads SVGIG (reference sequence). Trimming left V 2 bases short and J 8 bases short, with 11 bases between. The CDR3 covers 12 residues. The variable domain in full, with the rest retrieved from reference TRBV30 and TRBJ2-3, is SQTIHQWPATLVQPVGSPLSLECTVEGTSNPNLYWYRQAAGRGLQLLFYSVGIGQISSEVPQNLSASRPQDRQFILSSKKLLLSDSGFYLCAWSPASGTQYFGPGTRLTVL.

The chain employs TRBV16 and TRBJ2-5; TRBD2 might be the D (5 bases). Trimming removed 6 bases at V and 4 bases at J, with 12 bases between. The germline V gene encodes CDR1 KGHSY and CDR2 FQNENV. CDR3 length: 13 amino acids. CDR3 sequence reads: CASRAKGRETQYF. The CDR3 DNA reads as TGTGCCAGCAGAGCGAAAGGGAGAGAGACCCAGTACTTC.

J is TRBJ2-3 and V is TRBV5-4; 7 bases line up with TRBD1. This CDR3 has 16 amino acids. Germline V gene data show CDR1 as SGHNT and CDR2 as YYREEE (reference sequence). Trimming cost V 4 bases and J 6 bases; bases outside gene matches: 14. The CDR3, as DNA: TGTGCCAGCAGCCTAGGACAGGCCGGGGTTACGGATACGCAGTATTTT. Protein: CASSLGQAGVTDTQYF.

The chain has TRBV6-1 and TRBJ2-1; TRBD2 aligns across 10 bases. Germline assignment: CDR1 MNHNS and CDR2 SASEGT. CDR3 length: 15 amino acids. The V gene end was trimmed by 4 bases and the J gene end by 6 bases; junction bases not matched to a gene: 6. CDR3 amino acids: CASSVKAGGSNEQFF. The CDR3 nucleotides read TGTGCCAGCAGTGTTAAAGCGGGAGGGTCCAATGAGCAGTTCTTC.

The chain combines TRBV7-9 with TRBJ2-7, with TRBD1 matching over 8 bases. The V gene's germline CDR1 is SEHNR and CDR2 FQNEAQ (reference sequence). The CDR3 is made up of 16 amino acids. Trimming at V came to 5 bases and at J to 2 bases, leaving 11 bases not matched to a gene. In DNA form, the CDR3 reads TGTGCCAGCAGCATCGGACAGGGAAGGCTCCCCTACGAGCAGTACTTC. Amino acid sequence: CASSIGQGRLPYEQYF.

The J gene is TRBJ2-3, the V gene TRBV7-9; D is possibly TRBD2 (6 bases). CDR1 is SEHNR, CDR2 FQNEAQ, per germline (reference sequence). The CDR3 covers 14 residues. Trimming stripped 3 bases from V and 1 base from J, with 8 bases between. The CDR3 nucleotides read TGTGCCAGCAGCTTCTCTAGCGGCACAGATACGCAGTATTTT. This sequence encodes CASSFSSGTDTQYF.

The gene calls are TRBV7-2 and TRBJ1-5; weak D call: TRBD1 (5 bases). Germline values: CDR1 SGHTA, CDR2 FQGNSA. V lost 3 bases, J lost 5 bases, and 11 bases lay in between. The CDR3 consists of 14 residues. The chain's CDR3 is CASSFFWGDQPQHF. In nucleotides, the CDR3 is TGTGCCAGCAGCTTTTTTTGGGGGGATCAGCCCCAGCATTTT.

The DNA for the CDR3 is TGTGCCAGCAGCTTTGGGAGGGAGACAGATACGCAGTATTTT. As protein: CASSFGRETDTQYF. The gene calls are TRBV7-3 and TRBJ2-3; 7 bases line up with TRBD2. Germline CDR1 SGHTA, CDR2 FQGTGA. This CDR3 has 14 amino acids. Unmatched junction bases numbered 3, after V lost 3 bases and J lost 3 bases.

This chain links TRBV6-1 with TRBJ2-1, with D unclear. This CDR3 spans 16 amino acids. Trimming removed 2 bases at V and 7 bases at J, with 18 bases between. Germline V gives CDR1 MNHNS, CDR2 SASEGT. The CDR3 spells CASSEIGGEVGNEQFF. CDR3 sequence (DNA): TGTGCCAGCAGTGAAATAGGCGGAGAGGTGGGTAATGAGCAGTTCTTC.